This T cell receptor (beta chain) was recovered during a study of T cell changes during pregnancy in multiple sclerosis. V was clipped by 3 bases and J by 5 bases, with 11 bases between them. This CDR3 contains 14 residues. Germline V gene lookup returns CDR1 MNHNY and CDR2 SVGAGI (reference sequence). Profiling relied on immunoSEQ multiplex PCR, and the TCRdb table lists in-frame clones only, not all of them. The sample includes about 80,000 clones, about 92% seen only once; the top ten take approximately 0.2%. The TCR sequence derives from a female donor with multiple sclerosis, enrolled in a pregnancy study. The sequenced sample was CD4+ T cells from peripheral blood mononuclear cells, obtained before pregnancy. V and J are TRBV6-6 and TRBJ2-1; D possibly corresponds to TRBD1 (5 bases). The CDR3 reads CASSYGRANNEQFF. The CDR3 DNA follows: TGTGCCAGCAGTTATGGCAGGGCGAACAATGAGCAGTTCTTC.